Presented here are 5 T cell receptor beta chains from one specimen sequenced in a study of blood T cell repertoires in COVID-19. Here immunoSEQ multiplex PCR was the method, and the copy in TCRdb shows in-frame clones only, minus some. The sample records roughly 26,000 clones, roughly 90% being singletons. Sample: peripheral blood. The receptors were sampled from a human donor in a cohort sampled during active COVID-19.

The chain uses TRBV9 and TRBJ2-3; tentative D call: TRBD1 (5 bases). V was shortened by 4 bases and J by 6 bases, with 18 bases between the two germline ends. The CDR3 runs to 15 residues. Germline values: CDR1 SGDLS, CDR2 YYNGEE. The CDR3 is CASSPSRVAWDTQYF. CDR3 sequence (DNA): TGTGCCAGCAGCCCCTCCAGGGTGGCCTGGGATACGCAGTATTTT.

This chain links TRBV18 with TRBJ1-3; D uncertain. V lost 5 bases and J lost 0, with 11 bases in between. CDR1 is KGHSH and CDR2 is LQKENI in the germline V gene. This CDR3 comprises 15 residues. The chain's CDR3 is CASSETLGSGNTIYF. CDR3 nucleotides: TGTGCCAGCTCAGAAACGCTCGGCTCTGGAAACACCATATATTTT.

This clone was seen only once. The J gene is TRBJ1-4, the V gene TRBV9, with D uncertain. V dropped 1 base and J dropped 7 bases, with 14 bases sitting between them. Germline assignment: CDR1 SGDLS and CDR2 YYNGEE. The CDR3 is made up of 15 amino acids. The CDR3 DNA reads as TGTGCCAGCAGCGTATCGGGTGCGGTTGGTGAAAAACTGTTTTTT. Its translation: CASSVSGAVGEKLFF.

The CDR3 loop reads CASSLSAHSGGIYEQYF. The CDR3 nucleotides are TGTGCCAGCAGTTTATCGGCACATAGCGGGGGAATCTACGAGCAGTACTTC. The V and J genes are TRBV27 and TRBJ2-7, with TRBD2 matching over 9 bases. The V gene end was trimmed by 0 bases and the J gene end by 3 bases; junction bases not matched to a gene: 9. Germline V CDR1 and CDR2: MNHEY, SMNVEV (reference sequence). The CDR3 spans 17 residues.

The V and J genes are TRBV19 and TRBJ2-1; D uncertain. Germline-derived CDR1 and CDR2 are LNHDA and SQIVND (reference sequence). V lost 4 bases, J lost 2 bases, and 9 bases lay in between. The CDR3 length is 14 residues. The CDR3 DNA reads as TGTGCCAGTAGTAACTCCCCCCCCTACAATGAGCAGTTCTTC. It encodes CASSNSPPYNEQFF.